The source of this TCR beta chain is a study of blood T cell repertoires in COVID-19. Researchers sorted participants into cohorts using their self-reported clinical history. Original data processing: Estimated nucleated cell counts came from reference gene primer amplification. The repertoire was sequenced with immunoSEQ multiplex PCR; TCRdb's copy has only in-frame clones and lacks some. Clone size and V and J calls were adopted from that table, with D and trimming inferred from the DNA. The table has about 250,000 clones, approximately 85% seen once; the top ten hold 4% to 4.5%. The CDR3 extends over 14 amino acids. Trimming removed 4 bases from V and 7 bases from J; junction bases left unmatched: 6. Per the germline V gene, CDR1 is SNHLY and CDR2 is FYNNEI.

V gene TRBV2 combines with J gene TRBJ2-5, with 10 bases matching TRBD1. This receptor was obtained from a woman aged 25 to 45 who had recovered from COVID-19. Sample: PBMCs or T cells enriched from blood (not recorded which). CDR3 bases: TGTGCCAGCAGTGTGGACAGGGGGGAAGGGACCCAGTACTTC. Protein: CASSVDRGEGTQYF. The variable domain in full, completed from reference TRBV2 and TRBJ2-5, reads EPEVTQTPSHQVTQMGQEVILRCVPISNHLYFYWYRQILGQKVEFLVSFYNNEISEKSEIFDDQFSVERPDGSNFTLKIRSTKLEDSAMYFCASSVDRGEGTQYFGPGTRLLVL.